This T cell receptor beta chain was observed in a study of cytomegalovirus exposure and HLA in healthy donors. The CDR3 is 13 residues long. Per germline, CDR1 SEHNR and CDR2 FQNEAQ (reference sequence). V lost 3 bases, J lost 0 bases, and 6 bases lay in between. Study-level findings and limits: Immune exposure was documented only through CMV serostatus. Some V segments, including TRBV6-2 and TRBV6-3, were excluded as indistinguishable.

Concerning this clone itself: Its target is unknown.

PCR was performed using 60 Vbeta and 13 Jbeta primers. Sequencing used immunoSEQ multiplex PCR; TCRdb keeps in-frame clones, though not all of them. The table includes under 200,000 clones, 65% to 85% detected once. The chain carries TRBV7-9 and TRBJ2-7; D unclear. The origin of this receptor is a woman aged 45-65 years in good health and CMV-seropositive. Sequencing was performed on PBMCs. As DNA, the CDR3 is TGTGCCAGCAGCTTTCTAAGCTCCTACGAGCAGTACTTC. Its protein is CASSFLSSYEQYF.